Each of the 25 T cell receptor beta chains below was sequenced from the same sample in a study of cytotoxic CD8 clonotypes in ibrutinib-treated CLL. Profiled with immunoSEQ multiplex PCR; TCRdb holds only in-frame clones, not every one. The table shows under 300,000 clones, with approximately 76% occurring only once. The specimen was PBMCs, collected at disease progression, from a patient treated with ibrutinib. The receptors derive from a human donor with chronic lymphocytic leukemia.

V gene TRBV11-2 combines with J gene TRBJ2-5; D call uncertain. With 4 bases removed from V and 0 bases from J, the gap between germline ends came to 12 bases. This CDR3 is 15 amino acids long. The germline V gene has CDR1 SGHAT and CDR2 FQNNGV. The CDR3 nucleotides are TGTGCCAGCAGCTATATCAATAGCCACCAAGAGACCCAGTACTTC. This translates into CASSYINSHQETQYF.

The J gene is TRBJ2-5, the V gene TRBV5-4; 7 bases match TRBD2. The CDR3 contains 15 residues. CDR1 and CDR2 from the germline V gene are SGHNT and YYREEE (reference sequence). V trimming: 0 bases; J trimming: 5 bases; junction bases outside the gene matches: 7. The DNA for the CDR3 is TGTGCCAGCAGCTTGGAGACGGGGGGAGGGGAGACCCAGTACTTC. It translates to CASSLETGGGETQYF.

The sample holds one count of this clone. This rearrangement joins TRBV2 to TRBJ1-2, with 7 bases identical to TRBD1. Germline V lookup: CDR1 SNHLY, CDR2 FYNNEI. Trimming removed 8 bases from V and 3 bases from J; junction bases left unmatched: 9. The CDR3 totals 14 residues. The CDR3 spells CASDTGVGDYGYTF. CDR3 DNA sequence: TGTGCCAGCGACACAGGGGTCGGGGACTATGGCTACACCTTC.

The rearrangement joins TRBV15 to TRBJ1-6; D remains unclear. Germline CDR1 and CDR2: LNHNV and YYDKDF (reference sequence). This CDR3 spans 13 amino acids. V was shortened by 7 bases and J by 4 bases, with 8 bases between the two germline ends. In nucleotides, the CDR3 is TGTGCCACCAAACGGGATTATAATTCACCCCTCCACTTT. It specifies CATKRDYNSPLHF.

The V call is TRBV7-2, the J call TRBJ2-1; 10 bases align to TRBD2. This CDR3 is 15 amino acids long. The V gene's germline CDR1 is SGHTA and CDR2 FQGNSA. V shed 5 bases, J shed 5 bases, and the junction held 6 bases outside the gene matches. The CDR3 reads CASSPLGLADNEQFF. The CDR3 DNA reads TGTGCCAGCAGCCCCCTAGGACTAGCGGACAATGAGCAGTTCTTC.

The chain is built from TRBV25-1 and TRBJ1-4, with D perhaps TRBD1 (6 bases). The V gene lost 0 bases and the J gene lost 13 bases, with 15 bases spanning the gap. The CDR3 runs 14 residues. Per germline, CDR1 MGHDK and CDR2 SYGVNS. The CDR3 reads CASSEYKGVARLFF. The DNA for the CDR3 is TGTGCCAGCAGTGAATATAAGGGGGTGGCGAGACTGTTTTTT.

The chain carries TRBV13 and TRBJ2-5; 11 nucleotides agree with TRBD2. The trim removed 1 base at V and 3 bases at J, leaving 7 bases unmatched. CDR3 size: 17 residues. Germline V lookup: CDR1 PRHDT, CDR2 FYEKMQ (reference sequence). DNA for the CDR3: TGTGCCAGCAGCTTAGCGGCTAGCGGGGGGTGGAAAGAGACCCAGTACTTC. Amino acid sequence: CASSLAASGGWKETQYF.

This clone was picked up one time. The junction departs from the called germline gene at one end, perhaps through a read error. The rearrangement links TRBV7-2 to TRBJ1-6; D call uncertain. Germline V gives CDR1 SGHTA, CDR2 FQGNSA. The CDR3 covers 15 residues. Written as DNA, the CDR3 is TGTGCCAGCAGCGGGCGGAGCTCCTGTAATTCACCCCTCCACTTT. It specifies CASSGRSSCNSPLHF.

This clone has just a few counts. CDR3 bases: TGTGCCAGCAGTTCGCTCGGAGCGGGAGGGGATACGCAGTATTTT. Translation: CASSSLGAGGDTQYF. This chain links TRBV6-6 with TRBJ2-3; 10 nucleotides match TRBD2. The junction had 7 bases not matched to a gene; V was cut back by 4 bases and J by 6 bases. The CDR3 is 15 amino acids. The germline V gene encodes CDR1 MNHNY and CDR2 SVGAGI (reference sequence).

V and J are TRBV7-3 and TRBJ2-2; D gene uncertain. Trimming took 5 bases from V and 4 from J, leaving 17 bases between them. The CDR3 has 16 amino acids. Germline assignment: CDR1 SGHTA and CDR2 FQGTGA. The CDR3 DNA reads as TGTGCCAGCAGCCCCAAAGGCGGATCCGGCACCGGGGAGCTGTTTTTT. This codes for CASSPKGGSGTGELFF.

This chain links TRBV7-8 with TRBJ2-3, with D possibly being TRBD1 or TRBD2 (5 bases each). CDR3 length: 16 amino acids. Germline V gene data show CDR1 as SGHVS and CDR2 as FQNEAQ. Trimming shortened V by 5 bases and J by 1 base, and 16 bases separated the two germline ends. CDR3 sequence reads: CASSPGWGRGTDTQYF. CDR3 bases: TGTGCCAGCAGCCCAGGCTGGGGACGGGGCACAGATACGCAGTATTTT.

This rearrangement joins TRBV28 to TRBJ2-5; D perhaps matches TRBD1 (5 bases). The V end was cut by 5 bases, the J end by 5 bases, with 21 bases between. Germline CDR1 is MDHEN and CDR2 is SYDVKM. There are 16 residues in the CDR3. CDR3 nucleotide sequence: TGTGCCAGCAGTGGTTCGGGTCTAGGGGCTGGGGAGACCCAGTACTTC. It yields the protein CASSGSGLGAGETQYF.

The rearrangement links TRBV9 to TRBJ1-6, with D unresolved. The germline V and J ends were trimmed by 0 bases and 6 bases, with 7 bases remaining between them. This CDR3 contains 14 residues. CDR1 SGDLS and CDR2 YYNGEE come from the germline V gene. CDR3 sequence: CASSVGVSNSPLHF. The CDR3 DNA reads as TGTGCCAGCAGCGTAGGAGTCAGTAATTCACCCCTCCACTTT.

The chain employs TRBV11-2 and TRBJ1-4, with D hard to call. The CDR3 contains 17 residues. Trimming stripped 0 bases from V and 4 bases from J, with 15 bases between. Germline CDR1 is SGHAT and CDR2 is FQNNGV. CDR3 sequence: CASSLELVSQNNEKLFF. The CDR3 DNA follows: TGTGCCAGCAGCTTAGAGTTGGTATCACAGAATAATGAAAAACTGTTTTTT.

The V call is TRBV5-4, the J call TRBJ2-2; D is tentatively TRBD1 or TRBD2 (5 bases each). CDR1 and CDR2 from the germline V gene are SGHNT and YYREEE (reference sequence). CDR3 length equals 14 residues. V was pared by 5 bases and J by 4 bases, with 12 bases between. As DNA, the CDR3 is TGTGCCAGCAGTTTGATTGGGGGCACCGGGGAGCTGTTTTTT. It translates to CASSLIGGTGELFF.

This chain connects TRBV7-9 to TRBJ1-4, with a tentative D call TRBD1 (5 bases). The CDR3 totals 14 residues. Per the germline V gene, CDR1 is SEHNR and CDR2 is FQNEAQ (reference sequence). Trimming took 5 bases from V and 8 from J, leaving 15 bases between them. CDR3 DNA sequence: TGTGCCAGCAGCCCGGGACGGTATGAGGAAAAACTGTTTTTT. It is translated as CASSPGRYEEKLFF.

This clone has a handful of counts. The chain employs TRBV27 and TRBJ1-1; D unclear. V was pared by 3 bases and J by 1 base, with 12 bases between. This CDR3 contains 15 residues. The germline gives CDR1 MNHEY, CDR2 SMNVEV (reference sequence). The CDR3 nucleotides read TGTGCCAGCAGTTTCTTGGGAGACGCGAACACTGAAGCTTTCTTT. Translated, it gives CASSFLGDANTEAFF.

The V gene is TRBV28, the J gene TRBJ2-3; weak D call: TRBD1 (5 bases). The germline V and J ends were trimmed by 11 bases and 2 bases, with 11 bases remaining between them. The germline V gene has CDR1 MDHEN and CDR2 SYDVKM. The CDR3 has 12 amino acids. The DNA of the CDR3 is TGTGCCGGTGGGGCTTCCACAGATACGCAGTATTTT. Amino acid sequence: CAGGASTDTQYF.

This clone was detected only a few times. The chain recombines TRBV27 with TRBJ2-5, with D uncertain. Germline V gene sequence: CDR1 MNHEY, CDR2 SMNVEV (reference sequence). The CDR3 is 14 residues long. The germline V and J ends were trimmed by 6 bases and 5 bases, with 16 bases remaining between them. CDR3 protein: CASRFRGPGETQYF. The CDR3 DNA is TGTGCCAGCAGATTCCGCGGTCCCGGGGAGACCCAGTACTTC.

The chain has TRBV29-1 and TRBJ2-2; 7 bases match TRBD2. The ends lost 5 bases at V and 4 bases at J; junction bases unmatched: 13. The CDR3 totals 16 residues. Germline loops: CDR1 SQVTM, CDR2 ANQGSEA. The CDR3 DNA follows: TGCAGCGTTACCCTCGGGGCGGGAGCCGGCACCGGGGAGCTGTTTTTT. Translated: CSVTLGAGAGTGELFF.

The chain has TRBV4-2 and TRBJ2-7; 9 bases fit TRBD2. The CDR3 length is 16 residues. Germline V lookup: CDR1 LGHNA, CDR2 YNFKEQ. J gave up 4 bases and V 0 bases, and 7 bases lay outside the gene matches. The CDR3 sequence: CASSQETEGLAYEQYF. The CDR3 DNA sequence: TGTGCCAGCAGCCAAGAGACCGAGGGACTAGCTTACGAGCAGTACTTC.

A few counts support this clone. The rearrangement links TRBV6-1 to TRBJ2-7, with TRBD1 as a possible D gene (5 bases). The CDR3 is 17 residues long. V was clipped by 3 bases and J by 0 bases, with 18 bases between them. Germline V CDR1 and CDR2: MNHNS, SASEGT. CDR3 residues: CASSDPSRAGSSYEQYF. The CDR3 DNA is TGTGCCAGCAGTGACCCAAGTCGTGCAGGGTCCTCCTACGAGCAGTACTTC.

This clone was counted only a few times. This chain joins TRBV18 and TRBJ1-2; D gene uncertain. Germline V CDR1 and CDR2: KGHSH, LQKENI. Trimming stripped 1 base from V and 2 bases from J, with 8 bases between. This CDR3 contains 14 residues. CDR3 nucleotides: TGTGCCAGCTCACCACTTTCCGGGAACTATGGCTACACCTTC. Protein product: CASSPLSGNYGYTF. The full variable domain, completed using reference TRBV18 and TRBJ1-2, is NAGVMQNPRHLVRRRGQEARLRCSPMKGHSHVYWYRQLPEEGLKFMVYLQKENIIDESGMPKERFSAEFPKEGPSILRIQQVVRGDSAAYFCASSPLSGNYGYTFGSGTRLTVV.

This rearrangement joins TRBV11-2 to TRBJ2-1; D is unclear. This CDR3 region has 16 residues. Germline-derived CDR1 and CDR2 are SGHAT and FQNNGV. V was trimmed by 0 bases and J by 3 bases, leaving 12 bases between them. The CDR3 bases are TGTGCCAGCAGCTTAGACGCCAGCCATCACTACAATGAGCAGTTCTTC. The encoded protein is CASSLDASHHYNEQFF.

Only a few counts were recorded for this clone. V usage is TRBV27 and J usage is TRBJ1-2; D possibly corresponds to TRBD1 (6 bases). Germline lookup yields CDR1 MNHEY and CDR2 SMNVEV (reference sequence). The CDR3 contains 14 residues. Trimming took off 6 bases at V and 8 bases at J, with 19 bases between the two ends. As DNA, the CDR3 is TGTGCCAGCAGCCCCCGTTGGGGGGCTGGAGGCTACACCTTC. Protein: CASSPRWGAGGYTF.